Each of the 24 T cell receptor beta chains below was sequenced from the same sample in a study of T cell responses to AZD1222 COVID-19 vaccine. The data were produced by immunoSEQ multiplex PCR, yet TCRdb's version contains in-frame clones alone and is incomplete. The sample carries approximately 130,000 clones, 93% recorded once. Specimen: peripheral blood, collected on day 0 of AZD1222 vaccination. The origin of the receptors is an adult in good health.

This clone was detected once. V is TRBV11-2 and J is TRBJ1-2; D possibly corresponds to TRBD1 (5 bases). The CDR3 is 15 residues long. Germline V gene sequence: CDR1 SGHAT, CDR2 FQNNGV. The V end lost 5 bases, the J end lost 3 bases, and 16 bases lay between the germline ends. The CDR3 DNA is TGTGCCAGCAGCCCCCGGGGACGGGCCTACTATGGCTACACCTTC. Its protein product is CASSPRGRAYYGYTF.

This rearrangement joins TRBV6-4 to TRBJ2-5, with D perhaps TRBD2 (6 bases). Germline V gives CDR1 MRHNA, CDR2 SNTAGT. With 1 base removed from V and 4 bases from J, the gap between germline ends came to 13 bases. The CDR3 runs 15 residues. The DNA of the CDR3 is TGTGCCAGCAGTGACTTGAACTCGGGAGCAGAGACCCAGTACTTC. This translates into CASSDLNSGAETQYF.

In the case of this clone: An end of the junction does not agree with germline; a read error may underlie this. The chain combines TRBV4-2 with TRBJ1-2; D is undetermined. Germline CDR1 reads LGHNA; CDR2 reads YNFKEQ. This CDR3 comprises 12 residues. The CDR3 region is CASSQRLGGPHF. The CDR3 region has the DNA TGTGCCAGCAGCCAACGTCTAGGCGGACCCCACTTC.

This clone was seen a single time. The chain employs TRBV12-2 and TRBJ2-7; whether TRBD2, the table's D call, matches the DNA was not checked. TRBV12-2 is noted as a pseudogene. The CDR3 runs 14 residues. CDR3 sequence (DNA): TGTGCAAGTCGCTTGGAGAAGGCCGCCTACGAGCAGTACTTC. This encodes CASRLEKAAYEQYF.

The chain carries TRBV5-1 and TRBJ1-5, with D possibly matching TRBD1 (5 bases). Trimming removed 0 bases at V and 3 bases at J, with 10 bases between. Germline assignment: CDR1 SGHRS and CDR2 YFSETQ. CDR3 length equals 15 residues. Here the CDR3 DNA reads TGCGCCAGCAGCTTGGAGGGGACTGTCAATCAGCCCCAGCATTTT. Its protein product is CASSLEGTVNQPQHF.

Here the CDR3 reads CASSLNSGVSYNEQFF. The CDR3, as DNA: TGTGCCAGCAGCTTGAATAGCGGGGTGTCCTACAATGAGCAGTTCTTC. The rearrangement links TRBV5-6 to TRBJ2-1, with 8 bases lining up with TRBD2. The V gene end was trimmed by 1 base and the J gene end by 1 base; junction bases not matched to a gene: 4. Germline CDR1 reads SGHDT; CDR2 reads YYEEEE. This CDR3 comprises 16 residues.

The CDR3 region is CASSPNIGHGNTIYF. The DNA of the CDR3 is TGTGCCAGCAGTCCGAACATAGGCCATGGAAACACCATATATTTT. The chain uses TRBV28 and TRBJ1-3; no clear D gene. This CDR3 spans 15 amino acids. CDR1 and CDR2 (germline): MDHEN, SYDVKM. V lost 5 bases to trimming and J lost 3 bases, with 14 bases between them.

The V call is TRBV19, the J call TRBJ2-1; the match to TRBD2 covers 10 bases. Germline V gives CDR1 LNHDA, CDR2 SQIVND (reference sequence). The CDR3 covers 16 residues. The V and J ends lost 6 bases and 0 bases, in that order; junction bases with no gene match: 5. Here the CDR3 DNA reads TGTGCCAGTAGGATTAGCGGGAGGAGCTCCTACAATGAGCAGTTCTTC. This codes for CASRISGRSSYNEQFF.

This sequence joins TRBV5-1 and TRBJ2-2; D perhaps matches TRBD2 (6 bases). CDR3 length equals 16 residues. V was shortened by 0 bases and J by 5 bases, with 14 bases between the two germline ends. Germline V CDR1 and CDR2: SGHRS, YFSETQ. CDR3 loop: CASSLGVEGVTGELFF. The CDR3 DNA reads as TGCGCCAGCAGCTTGGGAGTGGAGGGAGTAACCGGGGAGCTGTTTTTT. The whole variable domain, remainder taken from reference TRBV5-1 and TRBJ2-2, is KAGVTQTPRYLIKTRGQQVTLSCSPISGHRSVSWYQQTPGQGLQFLFEYFSETQRNKGNFPGRFSGRQFSNSRSEMNVSTLELGDSALYLCASSLGVEGVTGELFFGEGSRLTVL.

The CDR3 reads CASSSLGVDTQYF. CDR3 DNA: TGTGCCAGTAGTTCCTTAGGGGTGGATACGCAGTATTTT. The chain couples TRBV19 to TRBJ2-3; tentative D call: TRBD1 (5 bases). V was clipped by 5 bases and J by 6 bases, with 12 bases between them. The CDR3 has 13 amino acids. Germline V gene sequence: CDR1 LNHDA, CDR2 SQIVND (reference sequence).

The rearrangement links TRBV19 to TRBJ1-5; no clear D gene. The CDR3 is 15 residues long. Germline loops: CDR1 LNHDA, CDR2 SQIVND (reference sequence). With 3 bases removed from V and 3 bases from J, the gap between germline ends came to 12 bases. CDR3 coding DNA: TGTGCCAGTAGTATCGATGGATGGCTCAATCAGCCCCAGCATTTT. Its protein is CASSIDGWLNQPQHF. Filled out from reference TRBV19 and TRBJ1-5, the complete variable domain reads DGGITQSPKYLFRKEGQNVTLSCEQNLNHDAMYWYRQDPGQGLRLIYYSQIVNDFQKGDIAEGYSVSREKKESFPLTVTSAQKNPTAFYLCASSIDGWLNQPQHFGDGTRLSIL.

The chain employs TRBV6-5 and TRBJ2-7, with TRBD1 identical over 9 bases. The V gene's germline CDR1 is MNHEY and CDR2 SVGAGI. The CDR3 totals 15 residues. J lost 3 bases, V lost 0 bases, and 3 bases had no gene match. CDR3 nucleotides: TGTGCCAGCAGTTACTCGCCGGACAGGGGCTACGAGCAGTACTTC. Translating it yields CASSYSPDRGYEQYF.

This chain connects TRBV27 to TRBJ1-2, with D perhaps TRBD1 (5 bases). Germline V CDR1 and CDR2: MNHEY, SMNVEV (reference sequence). Trimming took 2 bases from V and 4 from J, leaving 14 bases between them. CDR3 length: 15 residues. The CDR3 protein is CASSLQYGTGYGYTF. The CDR3 bases are TGTGCCAGCAGTTTACAGTACGGGACGGGCTATGGCTACACCTTC.

V usage is TRBV19 and J usage is TRBJ2-7; 9 bases line up with TRBD1. CDR1 is LNHDA, CDR2 SQIVND, per germline (reference sequence). V was pared by 4 bases and J by 7 bases, with 11 bases of the junction left unmatched. This CDR3 spans 15 amino acids. The CDR3 loop reads CASSRGTGTLGEQYF. The DNA of the CDR3 is TGTGCCAGTAGTAGGGGGACAGGGACCCTGGGAGAGCAGTACTTC.

This chain links TRBV3-1 (or the pseudogene TRBV3-2) with TRBJ2-1; 9 positions agree with TRBD1. V shed 0 bases, J shed 6 bases, and the junction held 9 bases outside the gene matches. Germline-derived CDR1 and CDR2 are LGHDT and YNNKEL (reference sequence). The CDR3 has 17 amino acids. The CDR3 loop reads CASSQDQLNRGLNEQFF. DNA for the CDR3: TGTGCCAGCAGCCAAGATCAGCTTAACAGGGGGCTCAATGAGCAGTTCTTC.

This chain connects TRBV19 to TRBJ1-1; 9 nucleotides agree with TRBD1. Germline-derived CDR1 and CDR2 are LNHDA and SQIVND (reference sequence). The CDR3 is 19 residues long. V dropped 5 bases and J dropped 3; count of bases not matched to a gene: 19. CDR3 bases: TGTGCCAGTAGTCCGACCCGGGACAGGGCTCTGTTAGTGGACACTGAAGCTTTCTTT. Protein: CASSPTRDRALLVDTEAFF.

The chain recombines TRBV24-1 with TRBJ1-1; D remains ambiguous. Germline lookup yields CDR1 KGHDR and CDR2 SFDVKD. Trimming took 5 bases from V and 1 from J, leaving 4 bases between them. This CDR3 is 12 amino acids long. CDR3 sequence reads: CATSVSNTEAFF. In DNA form, the CDR3 reads TGTGCCACCAGTGTGTCGAACACTGAAGCTTTCTTT.

The chain recombines TRBV19 with TRBJ1-5, with 10 bases lining up with TRBD1. Trimming took 6 bases from V and 2 from J; bases not matched to a gene: 1. Germline values: CDR1 LNHDA, CDR2 SQIVND (reference sequence). The CDR3 contains 14 residues. Here the CDR3 reads CASRGTGGNQPQHF. In DNA, the CDR3 is TGTGCCAGTAGGGGGACAGGGGGCAATCAGCCCCAGCATTTT. Variable domain in full (rest from reference TRBV19 and TRBJ1-5): DGGITQSPKYLFRKEGQNVTLSCEQNLNHDAMYWYRQDPGQGLRLIYYSQIVNDFQKGDIAEGYSVSREKKESFPLTVTSAQKNPTAFYLCASRGTGGNQPQHFGDGTRLSIL.

The count of this clone is one. The genes are TRBV30 and TRBJ1-2; no definite D call. The CDR3 is 11 amino acids. V was trimmed by 3 bases and J by 6 bases, leaving 8 bases between them. Germline V CDR1 and CDR2: GTSNPN, SVGIG (reference sequence). This chain's CDR3 is CAWSPLHGYTF. The CDR3 DNA is TGTGCCTGGAGCCCCCTCCATGGCTACACCTTC. Together with reference TRBV30 and TRBJ1-2, the CDR3 gives the full variable domain: SQTIHQWPATLVQPVGSPLSLECTVEGTSNPNLYWYRQAAGRGLQLLFYSVGIGQISSEVPQNLSASRPQDRQFILSSKKLLLSDSGFYLCAWSPLHGYTFGSGTRLTVV.

The V and J genes are TRBV5-6 and TRBJ1-2; the D is unclear. Germline CDR1 SGHDT, CDR2 YYEEEE. V shed 4 bases and J shed 0 bases, with 10 bases lying between them. This CDR3 comprises 14 residues. The CDR3 bases are TGTGCCAGCAGCCCAGATCGGGCTAACTATGGCTACACCTTC. It codes for CASSPDRANYGYTF.

V gene TRBV29-1 combines with J gene TRBJ2-7; D uncertain. The germline gives CDR1 SQVTM, CDR2 ANQGSEA. CDR3 length equals 14 residues. Trimming removed 0 bases from V and 3 bases from J, with 12 bases in between. CDR3 DNA: TGCAGCGTTGAAGAACCGGGCGGCTACTACGAGCAGTACTTC. Translated, it gives CSVEEPGGYYEQYF.

The J gene is TRBJ1-2, the V gene TRBV28; D is unresolved. The germline CDR1 and CDR2 sequences are MDHEN and SYDVKM. Trimming shortened V by 5 bases and J by 0 bases, and 13 bases separated the two germline ends. The CDR3 sequence is 15 residues long. CDR3 residues: CASSRFTLANYGYTF. The CDR3 nucleotides are TGTGCCAGCAGTAGATTTACTCTAGCTAACTATGGCTACACCTTC.

This chain joins TRBV30 and TRBJ1-5; D possibly corresponds to TRBD1 (6 bases). The CDR3 contains 14 residues. The ends were cut back, 3 bases at V and 2 bases at J, with 11 bases in the middle. Per the germline V gene, CDR1 is GTSNPN and CDR2 is SVGIG (reference sequence). The CDR3 DNA reads TGTGCCTGGAGCGCGGGACACGGCAATCAGCCCCAGCATTTT. Translation: CAWSAGHGNQPQHF.

The chain has TRBV10-1 and TRBJ1-1, with D perhaps matching TRBD1 (6 bases). Trimming took off 0 bases at V and 5 bases at J, with 10 bases between the two ends. The CDR3 spans 14 residues. CDR1 and CDR2 (germline): WNHNN, SYGVQD (reference sequence). CDR3 DNA: TGCGCCAGCAGTGAGTCCAGGGGCCGGACTGAAGCTTTCTTT. This encodes CASSESRGRTEAFF.